This T cell receptor beta chain was identified in a study of regulatory T cells in long-lasting Graves disease. The time point: newly diagnosed GD, antithyroid drugs for less than 3 months. PBMCs were the source of the RNA used for TCR sequencing. The germline gives CDR1 SGHVS, CDR2 FQNEAQ. The CDR3 sequence is 14 residues long. V gave up 1 base and J gave up 5 bases; unmatched junction bases: 5. CDR3-region Arm-PCR and iRepertoire HTBI primers produced the TCR beta libraries. MiXCR, applied by TCRdb to the multiplex PCR reads, yields one record per CDR3 protein. The profile shows roughly 610,000 distinct CDR3 sequences, 16% of them singletons. A further study also used this sample, focusing on T cells in Graves' hyperthyroidism and ophthalmopathy. From that second work: First-round RT-PCR of the TCR CDR3 relied on the HTBI primer set.

Sequences were derived from peripheral blood mononuclear cells (PBMCs), sampled at new diagnosis, from a patient treated with antithyroid drugs. The chain is built from TRBV7-8 and TRBJ2-7, with TRBD2 matching 7 bases. The TCR sequence derives from a man in his late teens or twenties with Graves disease. For the CDR3, the DNA is TGTGCCAGCAGCTTAGGGGTACTAGCGCACGAGCAGTACTTC. Amino acid sequence: CASSLGVLAHEQYF.